This T cell receptor beta chain was found in a study of blood T cell repertoires in COVID-19. This table comes from immunoSEQ multiplex PCR, and its TCRdb copy is limited to in-frame clones, with some not included. The table has over 300,000 clones, 90% seen once. The CDR3 totals 15 residues. Germline V gives CDR1 SGHRS, CDR2 YFSETQ. V dropped 4 bases and J dropped 3; count of bases not matched to a gene: 9. This TCR was sampled from a man aged 18 to 35 with active or convalescent COVID-19. The gene calls are TRBV5-1 and TRBJ1-2; 7 bases fit TRBD1. The sequencing sample was made of peripheral blood. CDR3 in DNA: TGCGCCAGCAGCCTGGAAGGGACAGCGGACTATGGCTACACCTTC. Residues: CASSLEGTADYGYTF.